A single sample is the source of the 26 T cell receptor beta chains below, sequenced in a study of blood T cell repertoires in COVID-19. The assay was immunoSEQ multiplex PCR, and TCRdb's table has in-frame clones only and misses some. The table shows 200,000 to 300,000 clones, with approximately 90% occurring only once. Specimen: peripheral blood. These receptors originate from a man aged 60 to 75 who had recovered from COVID-19.

The CDR3 DNA reads as TGTGCCATCAGTGACGCAGGGTCGAACACTGAAGCTTTCTTT. Translating gives CAISDAGSNTEAFF. This chain links TRBV10-3 with TRBJ1-1; D is perhaps TRBD1 (5 bases). V shed 3 bases and J shed 1 base, with 9 bases lying between them. Germline V CDR1 and CDR2: ENHRY, SYGVKD. The CDR3 runs to 14 residues.

The chain is built from TRBV9 and TRBJ1-1, with TRBD1 identical over 8 bases. V was clipped by 2 bases and J by 6 bases; unmatched bases: 6. The CDR3 consists of 14 residues. CDR1 is SGDLS and CDR2 is YYNGEE in the germline V gene. CDR3 in DNA: TGTGCCAGCAGCGTTCTGGACAGGGATTCTGAAGCTTTCTTT. Translation: CASSVLDRDSEAFF.

The chain carries TRBV30 and TRBJ1-6; possibly TRBD1 for D (6 bases). The CDR3 covers 15 residues. Trimming cost V 3 bases and J 7 bases, with 16 bases left between them. Germline CDR1 reads GTSNPN; CDR2 reads SVGIG (reference sequence). Here the CDR3 reads CAWRGRGDPNSPLHF. CDR3 nucleotides: TGTGCCTGGAGGGGCAGGGGCGACCCGAATTCACCCCTCCACTTT.

The rearrangement joins TRBV6-2 or TRBV6-3 to TRBJ2-3, with 12 bases aligning to TRBD2. The V gene end was trimmed by 4 bases and the J gene end by 2 bases; junction bases not matched to a gene: 10. Germline loops: CDR1 MNHEY, CDR2 SVGEGT. The CDR3 spans 18 residues. As DNA, the CDR3 is TGTGCCAGCAGTTTCCACTTGACTAGCGGGGGCTTCACAGATACGCAGTATTTT. This codes for CASSFHLTSGGFTDTQYF.

The gene calls are TRBV5-1 and TRBJ2-7, with 9 nucleotides matching TRBD1. Trimming removed 10 bases from V and 6 bases from J; junction bases left unmatched: 14. This CDR3 contains 14 residues. Germline V CDR1 and CDR2: SGHRS, YFSETQ. The CDR3 here is CASQIGTGSSEQYF. CDR3 nucleotide sequence: TGCGCCTCCCAAATCGGGACAGGGTCCAGCGAGCAGTACTTC.

The chain has TRBV7-2 and TRBJ2-7; perhaps TRBD2 as D (6 bases). The germline CDR1 and CDR2 sequences are SGHTA and FQGNSA. The V end was cut by 5 bases, the J end by 8 bases, with 19 bases between. The CDR3 spans 14 residues. The CDR3: CASSPGTGKRQQYF. CDR3 nucleotide sequence: TGTGCCAGCAGCCCCGGGACTGGCAAGCGCCAGCAGTACTTC. The variable domain in full, completed from reference TRBV7-2 and TRBJ2-7, reads GAGVSQSPSNKVTEKGKDVELRCDPISGHTALYWYRQSLGQGLEFLIYFQGNSAPDKSGLPSDRFSAERTGGSVSTLTIQRTQQEDSAVYLCASSPGTGKRQQYFGPGTRLTVT.

This rearrangement joins TRBV9 to TRBJ1-2, with a tentative D call TRBD1 (6 bases). The length of the CDR3 is 15 residues. Looked up from germline, CDR1 is SGDLS and CDR2 is YYNGEE. The ends were cut back, 3 bases at V and 0 bases at J, with 12 bases in the middle. The CDR3 DNA reads as TGTGCCAGCAGCGGGACAGACCGCCCTAACTATGGCTACACCTTC. Protein product: CASSGTDRPNYGYTF.

This rearrangement joins TRBV24-1 to TRBJ2-5, with 10 nucleotides matching TRBD1. CDR1 is KGHDR and CDR2 is SFDVKD in the germline V gene. The junction had 5 bases not matched to a gene; V was cut back by 3 bases and J by 8 bases. The CDR3 is 14 amino acids. The CDR3 region is CATSDTDRGATQYF. As DNA, the CDR3 is TGTGCCACCAGTGATACGGACAGGGGGGCAACCCAGTACTTC.

This sequence joins TRBV4-1 and TRBJ2-7; unclear D gene. The germline gives CDR1 MGHRA, CDR2 YSYEKL. This CDR3 has 15 residues. The ends were cut back, 0 bases at V and 0 bases at J, with 9 bases in the middle. CDR3 loop: CASSQDSSVSYEQYF. In DNA, the CDR3 is TGCGCCAGCAGCCAAGATTCTTCAGTCTCCTACGAGCAGTACTTC.

The V gene is TRBV6-5, the J gene TRBJ2-5; 7 bases line up with TRBD2. V was pared by 8 bases and J by 4 bases, with 7 bases of the junction left unmatched. This CDR3 contains 13 residues. Looked up from germline, CDR1 is MNHEY and CDR2 is SVGAGI. The CDR3 is CASQRGELETQYF. The CDR3 nucleotides read TGTGCCAGCCAACGGGGGGAGTTAGAGACCCAGTACTTC.

This chain uses TRBV5-6 with TRBJ2-3; TRBD2 agrees at 7 bases. CDR3 length: 15 amino acids. V shed 6 bases, J shed 3 bases, and the junction held 10 bases outside the gene matches. CDR1 and CDR2 from the germline V gene are SGHDT and YYEEEE. CDR3 DNA: TGTGCCAGCATCACGGGCGGGGGTCCAACAGATACGCAGTATTTT. It encodes CASITGGGPTDTQYF.

The chain recombines TRBV4-1 with TRBJ2-7; 8 positions agree with TRBD1. This CDR3 spans 15 amino acids. Germline V lookup: CDR1 MGHRA, CDR2 YSYEKL. The V gene end was trimmed by 8 bases and the J gene end by 3 bases; junction bases not matched to a gene: 12. This CDR3 is CASGPTDRGDYEQYF. The CDR3 DNA is TGCGCCAGCGGCCCAACCGACAGGGGAGACTACGAGCAGTACTTC.

In its sample, this clone was seen once. V gene TRBV9 combines with J gene TRBJ1-2; D is ambiguous. The germline V gene encodes CDR1 SGDLS and CDR2 YYNGEE. The CDR3 has 15 amino acids. Trimming removed 3 bases at V and 3 bases at J, with 15 bases between. CDR3: CASSGVWGGDYGYTF. CDR3 bases: TGTGCCAGCAGCGGGGTGTGGGGAGGAGACTATGGCTACACCTTC.

This clone was seen more than once but under ten times. The chain combines TRBV5-1 with TRBJ1-1; D perhaps matches TRBD1 (5 bases). Germline CDR1 is SGHRS and CDR2 is YFSETQ. The CDR3 loop spans 16 amino acids. V dropped 1 base and J dropped 2 bases, with 15 bases sitting between them. The CDR3 protein is CASSLHLAGSNTEAFF. CDR3 DNA: TGCGCCAGCAGCTTGCACTTGGCAGGGTCTAACACTGAAGCTTTCTTT.

V gene TRBV6-4 combines with J gene TRBJ1-1; the D gene is possibly TRBD1 (5 bases). Trimming took off 6 bases at V and 1 base at J, with 12 bases between the two ends. The CDR3 is 14 amino acids. Germline V gives CDR1 MRHNA, CDR2 SNTAGT. The DNA of the CDR3 is TGTGCCAGCAGCCCGACAGACCGGAACACTGAAGCTTTCTTT. It is translated as CASSPTDRNTEAFF.

This clone was found once. V gene TRBV7-2 combines with J gene TRBJ2-7, with D possibly matching TRBD1 (6 bases). V gave up 5 bases and J gave up 0 bases, with 11 bases separating them. The germline V gene encodes CDR1 SGHTA and CDR2 FQGNSA. This CDR3 is built from 14 residues. In DNA, the CDR3 is TGTGCCAGCAGCCGGACAGTGTCCTCCTACGAGCAGTACTTC. Protein: CASSRTVSSYEQYF.

The J gene is TRBJ2-1, the V gene TRBV11-3; perhaps TRBD2 as D (6 bases). The CDR3 extends over 15 amino acids. Germline V gene data show CDR1 as SGHNT and CDR2 as YENEEA. Trimming removed 2 bases at V and 7 bases at J, with 15 bases between. Here the CDR3 DNA reads TGTGCCAGCAGCTTATTAGGAGGGGTAAAGAATGAGCAGTTCTTC. This translates into CASSLLGGVKNEQFF.

The chain combines TRBV13 with TRBJ2-3; TRBD1 aligns across 7 bases. From germline, CDR1 is PRHDT and CDR2 FYEKMQ (reference sequence). After removal of 2 bases from V and 3 bases from J, the junction contained 2 bases not matched to a gene. The CDR3 has 14 amino acids. The CDR3: CASSLTGETDTQYF. In DNA, the CDR3 is TGTGCCAGCAGCTTAACAGGGGAGACAGATACGCAGTATTTT.

This chain joins TRBV11-2 and TRBJ1-4; the D is unclear. The germline V and J ends were trimmed by 6 bases and 2 bases, with 10 bases remaining between them. Germline V gene data show CDR1 as SGHAT and CDR2 as FQNNGV. CDR3 length: 14 amino acids. The CDR3 protein is CASSSVLTNEKLFF. The CDR3 DNA reads as TGTGCCAGCAGTTCAGTCTTGACTAATGAAAAACTGTTTTTT.

The CDR3 reads CASSLDRRNTGELFF. The CDR3 coding sequence is TGTGCCAGCAGCCTGGACAGGAGGAACACCGGGGAGCTGTTTTTT. The rearrangement uses TRBV4-2 and TRBJ2-2; 7 bases line up with TRBD1. CDR1 and CDR2 (germline): LGHNA, YNFKEQ. V lost 4 bases, J lost 1 base, and 3 bases stayed unmatched. This CDR3 is 15 amino acids long.

The rearrangement links TRBV3-1 (or the pseudogene TRBV3-2) to TRBJ2-7; 9 positions agree with TRBD1. CDR3 length: 16 amino acids. Trimming at V came to 4 bases and at J to 7 bases, leaving 14 bases not matched to a gene. Germline loops: CDR1 LGHDT, CDR2 YNNKEL (reference sequence). In DNA, the CDR3 is TGTGCCAGCAGCCTCTCAGGGACAGGGCCTACAAGAGAGCAGTACTTC. Encoded protein: CASSLSGTGPTREQYF.

V gene TRBV6-1 combines with J gene TRBJ1-2; D gene uncertain. Trimming stripped 3 bases from V and 4 bases from J, with 12 bases between. The CDR3 contains 14 residues. Germline V gene sequence: CDR1 MNHNS, CDR2 SASEGT. The CDR3 DNA reads TGTGCCAGCAGTGAGGTCAGATCGGGCTATGGCTACACCTTC. Its translation: CASSEVRSGYGYTF.

Worth noting for this clone: Relative to the germline gene, one junction end is altered; a read error may explain this. The V gene is TRBV7-2, the J gene TRBJ2-1; TRBD2 aligns across 7 bases. The CDR3 consists of 15 residues. The V gene's germline CDR1 is SGHTA and CDR2 FQGNSA. This CDR3 is CASSQGLEDYDEQFF. The CDR3 DNA follows: TGTGCCAGCAGCCAAGGACTAGAGGACTACGATGAGCAGTTCTTC.

The CDR3 nucleotides are TGTGCCAGCAGCCTTCAGGGGGCGAGGGGAACTGAAGCTTTCTTT. Protein sequence: CASSLQGARGTEAFF. The chain uses TRBV3-1 (or the pseudogene TRBV3-2) and TRBJ1-1; 8 bases are shared with TRBD1. V lost 4 bases and J lost 5; bases outside the gene matches: 9. The CDR3 length is 15 residues. CDR1 is LGHDT and CDR2 is YNNKEL in the germline V gene (reference sequence).

The V call is TRBV2, the J call TRBJ2-2; 7 nucleotides agree with TRBD2. Looked up from germline, CDR1 is SNHLY and CDR2 is FYNNEI. There are 16 residues in the CDR3. The trim removed 6 bases at V and 0 bases at J, leaving 7 bases unmatched. The CDR3 loop reads CASSYLGLTNTGELFF. CDR3 sequence (DNA): TGTGCCAGCAGCTATTTGGGACTAACGAACACCGGGGAGCTGTTTTTT.

The genes are TRBV5-1 and TRBJ1-1, with a tentative D call TRBD1 (5 bases). Germline CDR1 SGHRS, CDR2 YFSETQ. Trimming cost V 4 bases and J 3 bases, with 19 bases left between them. CDR3 length equals 16 residues. In DNA form, the CDR3 reads TGCGCCAGCAGCCTCCGGACATCCAGGAGGGACACTGAAGCTTTCTTT. Amino acid sequence: CASSLRTSRRDTEAFF.